The next 28 T cell receptor beta chains were all read from a single sample in a study of OX40 agonist ivuxolimab in advanced cancers. TCRdb's table, derived via immunoSEQ multiplex PCR, lists solely in-frame clones and lacks some. The sample yields some 54,000 clones, 60% to 80% seen once. The specimen was CD4+ or CD8+ T cells sorted from blood, collected in a trial of the OX40 agonist ivuxolimab. The receptor set was obtained from an adult with an advanced solid tumor such as melanoma, head and neck, liver or kidney cancer.

CDR3 bases: TGTGCCAGCAGTTTAGAACTAGCGAGGACCGGGGAGCTGTTTTTT. Its translation is CASSLELARTGELFF. The rearrangement links TRBV27 to TRBJ2-2; 7 positions agree with TRBD2. This CDR3 spans 15 amino acids. CDR1 is MNHEY, CDR2 SMNVEV, per germline (reference sequence). The junction had 5 bases not matched to a gene; V was cut back by 2 bases and J by 5 bases.

The gene calls are TRBV7-6 and TRBJ2-3; tentative D call: TRBD1 (5 bases). The germline V gene encodes CDR1 SGHVS and CDR2 FNYEAQ. This CDR3 is 13 amino acids long. V gave up 5 bases and J gave up 2 bases, with 8 bases separating them. The CDR3 spells CASSPRATDTQYF. CDR3 sequence (DNA): TGTGCCAGCAGCCCCAGGGCCACAGATACGCAGTATTTT.

The gene calls are TRBV7-2 and TRBJ1-1; 8 bases are a match to TRBD1. This CDR3 has 14 residues. Trimming cost V 6 bases and J 4 bases; bases outside gene matches: 7. Germline-derived CDR1 and CDR2 are SGHTA and FQGNSA. CDR3 residues: CASSPTGGVTEAFF. The CDR3 DNA reads as TGTGCCAGCAGTCCTACAGGGGGTGTCACTGAAGCTTTCTTT.

This chain joins TRBV5-4 and TRBJ1-4; D may be TRBD1 (6 bases). The germline CDR1 and CDR2 sequences are SGHNT and YYREEE (reference sequence). CDR3 length: 15 residues. V was trimmed by 0 bases and J by 11 bases, leaving 17 bases between them. The CDR3 here is CASSLAEGGVGKLFF. CDR3 sequence (DNA): TGTGCCAGCAGCTTGGCCGAGGGGGGAGTGGGGAAACTGTTTTTT.

The chain joins TRBV18 to TRBJ1-2; 10 nucleotides agree with TRBD1. Looked up from germline, CDR1 is KGHSH and CDR2 is LQKENI. V trimming: 5 bases; J trimming: 6 bases; junction bases outside the gene matches: 9. This CDR3 contains 15 residues. This chain's CDR3 is CASSEATGGQNGYTF. The CDR3 DNA reads as TGTGCCAGCTCAGAGGCGACAGGGGGCCAGAATGGCTACACCTTC.

The chain carries TRBV5-4 and TRBJ2-7; D is undetermined. Trimming took 4 bases from V and 1 from J, leaving 12 bases between them. This CDR3 spans 14 amino acids. CDR1 SGHNT and CDR2 YYREEE come from the germline V gene (reference sequence). CDR3 sequence: CASSPRIGSYEQYF. The CDR3, as DNA: TGTGCCAGCAGCCCCCGAATAGGTTCCTACGAGCAGTACTTC.

About this clone itself: The sample contains more than one DNA sequence encoding this CDR3. The V call is TRBV18, the J call TRBJ1-5; the D gene is possibly TRBD1 (6 bases). This CDR3 comprises 13 residues. Trimming cost V 6 bases and J 3 bases, with 9 bases left between them. CDR1 is KGHSH, CDR2 LQKENI, per germline. The CDR3 is CASSRQDNQPQHF. The CDR3, as DNA: TGTGCCAGCTCTAGACAGGACAATCAGCCCCAGCATTTT.

This clone came up once. CDR3 sequence: CASRITSRGDTEAFF. DNA of the CDR3: TGTGCCAGCAGGATTACTTCCAGGGGGGACACTGAAGCTTTCTTT. The chain recombines TRBV2 with TRBJ1-1; TRBD1 agrees at 7 bases. Looked up from germline, CDR1 is SNHLY and CDR2 is FYNNEI. J lost 3 bases, V lost 6 bases, and 10 bases had no gene match. The CDR3 is 15 amino acids.

V usage is TRBV5-6 and J usage is TRBJ2-2; D is possibly TRBD1 (7 bases). This CDR3 spans 17 amino acids. Per the germline V gene, CDR1 is SGHDT and CDR2 is YYEEEE. V dropped 4 bases and J dropped 6 bases, with 22 bases sitting between them. CDR3 sequence: CASSHPVEGALAGELFF. CDR3 nucleotide sequence: TGTGCCAGCAGCCACCCGGTGGAGGGGGCGCTTGCCGGGGAGCTGTTTTTT.

This chain uses TRBV6-5 with TRBJ1-1, with 7 bases that match TRBD1. In germline, CDR1 is MNHEY, CDR2 SVGAGI. This CDR3 comprises 13 residues. The junction had 5 bases not matched to a gene; V was cut back by 8 bases and J by 2 bases. The CDR3: CASRRQGNTEAFF. The DNA for the CDR3 is TGTGCCAGCCGGCGACAGGGAAACACTGAAGCTTTCTTT.

CDR3 nucleotides: TGTGCCAGCAGCTTAGGGCATACGGAGACCCAGTACTTC. Its translation: CASSLGHTETQYF. The V call is TRBV7-6, the J call TRBJ2-5; no clear D gene. Germline V gene lookup returns CDR1 SGHVS and CDR2 FNYEAQ. V lost 1 base to trimming and J lost 5 bases, with 8 bases between them. The length of the CDR3 is 13 residues.

This chain connects TRBV28 to TRBJ2-7; no reliable D call. The germline V gene encodes CDR1 MDHEN and CDR2 SYDVKM. CDR3 length equals 12 residues. The V and J ends lost 8 bases and 4 bases respectively, with 12 bases between them. CDR3 residues: CASRALGYEQYF. For the CDR3, the DNA is TGTGCCAGCCGGGCCCTGGGGTACGAGCAGTACTTC.

The chain recombines TRBV28 with TRBJ1-2, with D perhaps matching TRBD1 (5 bases). CDR1 is MDHEN, CDR2 SYDVKM, per germline. This CDR3 is 13 amino acids long. Deletions cut 7 bases from V and 4 bases from J, with 13 bases between. The CDR3 DNA sequence: TGTGCCAGCAACGAGCAGGGAACCTATGGCTACACCTTC. Protein product: CASNEQGTYGYTF.

This chain joins TRBV6-5 and TRBJ1-2, with D possibly TRBD1 on 5 matching bases. The V end was cut by 8 bases, the J end by 1 base, with 11 bases between. This CDR3 region has 13 residues. In germline, CDR1 is MNHEY, CDR2 SVGAGI. CDR3 residues: CASGVGGNYGYTF. In DNA form, the CDR3 reads TGTGCCAGCGGGGTCGGGGGTAACTATGGCTACACCTTC.

By sample fraction, this clone is medium-sized. The V gene is TRBV27, the J gene TRBJ1-2, with 8 positions matching TRBD1. Germline V gene data show CDR1 as MNHEY and CDR2 as SMNVEV (reference sequence). The CDR3 contains 13 residues. V dropped 6 bases and J dropped 4; count of bases not matched to a gene: 4. The CDR3 sequence: CASSPQGVYGYTF. The CDR3 DNA follows: TGTGCCAGCAGCCCACAGGGGGTCTATGGCTACACCTTC.

The chain couples TRBV7-8 to TRBJ1-1; 7 bases are shared with TRBD1. Germline-derived CDR1 and CDR2 are SGHVS and FQNEAQ. This CDR3 contains 14 residues. Trimming cost V 5 bases and J 4 bases; bases outside gene matches: 7. CDR3 coding DNA: TGTGCCAGCAGCCATAGACAGGGTCGCACTGAAGCTTTCTTT. It yields the protein CASSHRQGRTEAFF.

V usage is TRBV27 and J usage is TRBJ2-7; D uncertain. This CDR3 is built from 14 residues. Germline V gene sequence: CDR1 MNHEY, CDR2 SMNVEV (reference sequence). The V end lost 6 bases, the J end lost 5 bases, and 17 bases lay between the germline ends. CDR3 sequence (DNA): TGTGCCAGCAGCTTCCGGTGGTTGTCCCACGAGCAGTACTTC. This codes for CASSFRWLSHEQYF.

The chain links TRBV11-3 to TRBJ2-7; D gene ambiguous. The V gene's germline CDR1 is SGHNT and CDR2 YENEEA. Trimming pared 5 bases from V and 4 bases from J, leaving 15 bases between. The CDR3 covers 14 residues. Here the CDR3 DNA reads TGTGCCAGCAGCCCCGGTGGAAGTTTTTACGAGCAGTACTTC. As protein: CASSPGGSFYEQYF.

This clone occurred a few times. The chain couples TRBV19 to TRBJ2-1; the D gene is possibly TRBD2 (5 bases). The CDR3 runs 13 residues. Between the trimmed V and J ends, which lost 6 bases and 5 bases, there was a span of 11 bases. Germline V CDR1 and CDR2: LNHDA, SQIVND (reference sequence). DNA of the CDR3: TGTGCCAGTAGGTCTAGCTCTCACAATGAGCAGTTCTTC. It translates to CASRSSSHNEQFF.

The chain joins TRBV10-2 to TRBJ1-2; the D gene is possibly TRBD1 (6 bases). Per the germline V gene, CDR1 is WSHSY and CDR2 is SAAADI. The V end lost 3 bases, the J end lost 4 bases, and 9 bases lay between the germline ends. The CDR3 sequence is 13 residues long. CDR3 in DNA: TGCGCCAGCAGTGAAGGAGGGGGCTATGGCTACACCTTC. Protein sequence: CASSEGGGYGYTF.

The chain recombines TRBV6-1 with TRBJ1-2, with 7 bases fitting TRBD1. This CDR3 contains 15 residues. Germline V gene lookup returns CDR1 MNHNS and CDR2 SASEGT. V trimming: 3 bases; J trimming: 2 bases; junction bases outside the gene matches: 6. The CDR3 loop is CASSEMVGQNYGYTF. CDR3 nucleotides: TGTGCCAGCAGTGAGATGGTGGGACAGAACTATGGCTACACCTTC.

The chain combines TRBV6-1 with TRBJ2-5; weak D call: TRBD2 (6 bases). V lost 1 base and J 5 bases, leaving 14 bases between the germline ends. Germline CDR1 reads MNHNS; CDR2 reads SASEGT. The CDR3 has 15 amino acids. Here the CDR3 reads CASSEGQGGWETQYF. The CDR3 DNA follows: TGTGCCAGCAGTGAAGGCCAGGGAGGTTGGGAGACCCAGTACTTC.

This clone has a handful of counts. The gene calls are TRBV9 and TRBJ2-3; D gene unclear. The CDR3 sequence is 15 residues long. From germline, CDR1 is SGDLS and CDR2 YYNGEE. The ends were cut back, 2 bases at V and 2 bases at J, with 12 bases in the middle. The CDR3 region is CASSVSGSNTDTQYF. DNA for the CDR3: TGTGCCAGCAGCGTCTCCGGGTCTAACACAGATACGCAGTATTTT.

This chain uses TRBV18 with TRBJ1-6; D call uncertain. The ends were cut back, 4 bases at V and 8 bases at J, with 15 bases in the middle. This CDR3 has 15 residues. Germline V gene data show CDR1 as KGHSH and CDR2 as LQKENI. CDR3 DNA sequence: TGTGCCAGCTCACGGGAGTTTGGGTCAGATTCACCCCTCCACTTT. It is translated as CASSREFGSDSPLHF.

The V call is TRBV30, the J call TRBJ1-4; TRBD1 matches at 7 bases. Germline CDR1 GTSNPN, CDR2 SVGIG (reference sequence). After removal of 0 bases from V and 0 bases from J, the junction contained 4 bases not matched to a gene. The CDR3 runs to 16 residues. CDR3 region: CAWSVRGTATNEKLFF. The CDR3 nucleotides are TGTGCCTGGAGTGTACGAGGGACAGCAACTAATGAAAAACTGTTTTTT.

This clone has only one observation. The chain combines TRBV5-1 with TRBJ1-1; TRBD1 is a possible D gene (5 bases). Trimming shortened V by 1 base and J by 2 bases, and 12 bases separated the two germline ends. The CDR3 spans 15 residues. The germline gives CDR1 SGHRS, CDR2 YFSETQ. CDR3 region: CASSLMPQVNTEAFF. Here the CDR3 DNA reads TGCGCCAGCAGCTTGATGCCACAGGTAAACACTGAAGCTTTCTTT.

J is TRBJ2-2 and V is TRBV11-2; D might be TRBD1 or TRBD2, each matching 6 bases. The ends were cut back, 4 bases at V and 3 bases at J, with 15 bases in the middle. CDR1 is SGHAT and CDR2 is FQNNGV in the germline V gene. This CDR3 is built from 16 residues. In nucleotides, the CDR3 is TGTGCCAGCAGCTCTAGTGGGGGGCGGGACACCGGGGAGCTGTTTTTT. Encoded protein: CASSSSGGRDTGELFF.

This clone appeared a few times. The chain employs TRBV28 and TRBJ2-5; 7 positions match TRBD2. J lost 3 bases, V lost 5 bases, and 12 bases had no gene match. There are 16 residues in the CDR3. Germline CDR1 MDHEN, CDR2 SYDVKM. CDR3 DNA: TGTGCCAGCAGTCCCTGGACTAGGCACACTGAAGAGACCCAGTACTTC. Translated, it gives CASSPWTRHTEETQYF.